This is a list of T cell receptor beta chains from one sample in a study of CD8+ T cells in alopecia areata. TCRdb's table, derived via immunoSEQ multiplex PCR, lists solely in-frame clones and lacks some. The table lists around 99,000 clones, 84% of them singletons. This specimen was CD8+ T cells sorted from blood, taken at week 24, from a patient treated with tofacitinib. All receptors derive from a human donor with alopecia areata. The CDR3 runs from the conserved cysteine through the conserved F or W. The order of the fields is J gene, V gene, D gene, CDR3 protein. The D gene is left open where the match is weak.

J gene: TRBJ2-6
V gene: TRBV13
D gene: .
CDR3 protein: CASSPFSGANVLTF

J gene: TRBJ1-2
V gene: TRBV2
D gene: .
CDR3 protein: CASSEVGYLDGYTF

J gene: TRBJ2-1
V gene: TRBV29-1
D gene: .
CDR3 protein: CSVQGLQGSYNEQFF

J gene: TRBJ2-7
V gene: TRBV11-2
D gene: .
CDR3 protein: CASSDGFSYEQYF

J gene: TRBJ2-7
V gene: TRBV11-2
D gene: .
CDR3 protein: CASSLLTYEQYF

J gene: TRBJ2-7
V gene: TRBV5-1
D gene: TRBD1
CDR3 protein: CASSPRQGVLNEQYF

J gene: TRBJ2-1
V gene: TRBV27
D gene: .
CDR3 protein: CASSLGGANDEQFF

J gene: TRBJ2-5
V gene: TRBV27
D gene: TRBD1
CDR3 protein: CASSLEGDRGRGETQYF

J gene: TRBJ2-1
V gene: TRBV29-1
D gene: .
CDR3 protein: CSVDPPGSAEQFF

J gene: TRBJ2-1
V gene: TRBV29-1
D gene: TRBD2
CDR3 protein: CSVEGWGGEQFF

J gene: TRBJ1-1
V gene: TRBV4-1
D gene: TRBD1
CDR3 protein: CASSQDPGTESWNTEAFF

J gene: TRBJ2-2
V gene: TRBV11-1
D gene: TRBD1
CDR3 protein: CASSPQGLGELFF

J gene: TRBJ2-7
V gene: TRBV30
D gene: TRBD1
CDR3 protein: CASDRATYEQYF

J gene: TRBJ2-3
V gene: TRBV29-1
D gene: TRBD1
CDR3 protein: CSVEDPRGLGHTDTQYF

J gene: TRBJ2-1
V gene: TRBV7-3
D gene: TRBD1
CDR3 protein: CASSLMPGGAGNEQFF

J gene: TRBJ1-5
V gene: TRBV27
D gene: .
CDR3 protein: CASSLNWVNQPQHF

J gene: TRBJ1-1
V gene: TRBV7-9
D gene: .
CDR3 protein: CASSLARGRNTEAFF

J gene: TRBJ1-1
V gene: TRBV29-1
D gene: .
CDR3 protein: CSVEVEGGTEAFF

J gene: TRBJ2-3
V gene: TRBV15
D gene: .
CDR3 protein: CATSARRDKYTDTQYF

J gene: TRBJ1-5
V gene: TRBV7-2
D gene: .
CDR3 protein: CASSSGVLLSQPQHF

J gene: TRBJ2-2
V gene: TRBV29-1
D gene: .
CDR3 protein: CSVAPPGTGELFF

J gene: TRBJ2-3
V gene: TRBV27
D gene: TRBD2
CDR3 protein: CASSPAGGSADTQYF

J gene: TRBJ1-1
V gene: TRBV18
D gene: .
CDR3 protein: CASSPGRVEDTEAFF

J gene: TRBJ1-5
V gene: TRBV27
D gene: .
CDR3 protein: CASSRQENQPQHF

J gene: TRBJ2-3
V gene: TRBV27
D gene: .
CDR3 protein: CASSSLGAGARTDTQYF

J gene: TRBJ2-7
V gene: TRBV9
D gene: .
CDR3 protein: CASSPEGRAGEQYF

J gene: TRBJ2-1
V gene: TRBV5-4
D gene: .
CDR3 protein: CASSSYNEQFF

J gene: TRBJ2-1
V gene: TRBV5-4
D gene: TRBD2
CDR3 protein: CASSIRDYYRDEQFF

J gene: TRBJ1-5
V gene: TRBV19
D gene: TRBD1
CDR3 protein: CASSGSDREYQPQHF

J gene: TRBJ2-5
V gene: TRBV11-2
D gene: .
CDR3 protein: CASSSVETQYF

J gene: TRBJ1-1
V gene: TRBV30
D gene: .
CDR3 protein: CAWTEGTEAFF

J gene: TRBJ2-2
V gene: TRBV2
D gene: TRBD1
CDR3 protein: CASSEGQGAPGELFF

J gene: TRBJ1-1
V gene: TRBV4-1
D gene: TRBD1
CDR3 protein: CASSQTGDGEAFF

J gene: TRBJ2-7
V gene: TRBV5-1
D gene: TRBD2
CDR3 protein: CASSPETSPSYEQYF

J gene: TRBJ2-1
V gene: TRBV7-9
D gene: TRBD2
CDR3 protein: CASSPLSSGGKNEQFF

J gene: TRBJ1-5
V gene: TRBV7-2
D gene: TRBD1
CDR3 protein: CASSPTDRGMHQPQHF

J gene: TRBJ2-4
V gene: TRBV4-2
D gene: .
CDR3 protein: CASSQAFEAAKNIQYF

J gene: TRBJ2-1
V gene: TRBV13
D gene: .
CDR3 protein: CASGIDNEQFF

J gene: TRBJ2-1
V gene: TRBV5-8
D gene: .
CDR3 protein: CASSLRGSSYNEQFF

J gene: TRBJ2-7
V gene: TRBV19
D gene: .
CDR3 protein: CASSIGPGLLYEQYF

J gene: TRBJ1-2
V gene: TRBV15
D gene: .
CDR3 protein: CATSYKGDPSGYTF

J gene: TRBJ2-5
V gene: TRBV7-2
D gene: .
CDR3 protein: CASSLDFGGTGETQYF

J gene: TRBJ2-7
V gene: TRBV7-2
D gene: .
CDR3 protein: CASSLGGGAYEQYF

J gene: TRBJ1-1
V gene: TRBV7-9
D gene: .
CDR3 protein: CASTPMGSRTEAFF

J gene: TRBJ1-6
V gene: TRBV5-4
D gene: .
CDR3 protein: CASSLEGGVSPLHF

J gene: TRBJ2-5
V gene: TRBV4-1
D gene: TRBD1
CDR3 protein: CASSHDRGRQETQYF

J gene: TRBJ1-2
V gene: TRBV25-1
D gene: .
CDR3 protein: CASRMGASNYGYTF

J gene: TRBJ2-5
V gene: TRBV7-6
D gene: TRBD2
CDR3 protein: CASSDGLAEETQYF

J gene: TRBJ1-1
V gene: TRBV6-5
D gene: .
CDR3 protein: CASLTYRSEAFF

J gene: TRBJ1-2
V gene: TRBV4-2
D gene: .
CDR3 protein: CASSQGVEGIGGYTF

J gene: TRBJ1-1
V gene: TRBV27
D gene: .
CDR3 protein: CASSLGGEAFF

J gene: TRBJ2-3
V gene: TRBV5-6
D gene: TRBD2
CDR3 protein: CASSLQRGSTTDTQYF

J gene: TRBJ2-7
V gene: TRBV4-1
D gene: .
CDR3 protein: CASSQVKAPGYEQYF

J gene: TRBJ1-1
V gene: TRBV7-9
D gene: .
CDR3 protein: CASSLASLGQLNTEAFF

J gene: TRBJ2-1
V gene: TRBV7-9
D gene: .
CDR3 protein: CASSPGQNSYNEQFF

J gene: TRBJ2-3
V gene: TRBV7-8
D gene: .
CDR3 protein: CASSFGPSVEDTQYF

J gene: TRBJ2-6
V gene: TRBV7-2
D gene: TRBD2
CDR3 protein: CASSYRDYSLSGANVLTF

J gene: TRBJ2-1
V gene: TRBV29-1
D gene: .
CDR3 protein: CSVAENEQFF